The sequence of this T cell receptor beta chain was determined in a study of technical replicates of blood from a handful of donors. The method was immunoSEQ multiplex PCR; TCRdb's version includes in-frame clones alone and lacks a portion of them. The repertoire consists of tens of thousands of clones, with roughly nine tenths occurring once and the leading ten covering 4.7%. This sequence was found in a human donor in good health. Some clones in this sample may be carry-over from other donors' samples. The sample was PBMCs.

The CDR3 coding sequence is TGTGCCAGTGAACAGGGGGCTGATGAAAAACTGTTTTTT. Amino acids: CASEQGADEKLFF. This rearrangement joins TRBV6-6 to TRBJ1-4, with 9 bases matching TRBD1. The CDR3 extends over 13 amino acids. Germline V gives CDR1 MNHNY, CDR2 SVGAGI (reference sequence). Trimming removed 9 bases from V and 6 bases from J; junction bases left unmatched: 5.